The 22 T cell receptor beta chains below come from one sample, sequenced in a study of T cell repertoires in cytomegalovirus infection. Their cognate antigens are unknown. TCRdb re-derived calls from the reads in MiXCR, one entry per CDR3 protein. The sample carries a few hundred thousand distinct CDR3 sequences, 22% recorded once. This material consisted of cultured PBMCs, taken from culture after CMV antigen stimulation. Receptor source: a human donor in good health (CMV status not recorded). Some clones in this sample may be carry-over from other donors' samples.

As DNA, the CDR3 is TGTGCCAGCAGCTTAGTCGGGTACGAGCAGTACGTC. This gives the protein CASSLVGYEQYV. The chain links TRBV7-2 to TRBJ2-7; D is unclear. This CDR3 spans 12 amino acids. The V and J ends lost 1 base and 4 bases respectively, with 5 bases between them. Germline CDR1 SGHTA, CDR2 FQGNSA.

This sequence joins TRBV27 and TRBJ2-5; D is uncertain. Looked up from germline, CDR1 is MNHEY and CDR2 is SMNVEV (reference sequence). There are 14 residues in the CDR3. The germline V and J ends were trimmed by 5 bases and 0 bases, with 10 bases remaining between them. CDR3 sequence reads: CASSETAYQETQYF. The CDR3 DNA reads TGTGCCAGCAGTGAAACTGCGTACCAAGAGACCCAGTACTTC.

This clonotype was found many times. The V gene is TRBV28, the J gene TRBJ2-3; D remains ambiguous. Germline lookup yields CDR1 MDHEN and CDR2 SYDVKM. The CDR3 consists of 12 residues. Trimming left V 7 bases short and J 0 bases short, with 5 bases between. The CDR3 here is CASTTSTDTQYF. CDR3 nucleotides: TGTGCCAGCACAACTAGCACAGATACGCAGTATTTT.

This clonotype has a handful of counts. The CDR3 sequence: CAWSFPWTGSYGYTF. CDR3 DNA: TGTGCCTGGAGCTTCCCTTGGACAGGCAGCTATGGCTACACCTTC. The chain links TRBV30 to TRBJ1-2, with TRBD1 identical over 7 bases. Germline trimming cut 3 bases from V and 4 bases from J; bases unmatched to any gene: 11. The CDR3 runs to 15 residues. Germline CDR1 is GTSNPN and CDR2 is SVGIG (reference sequence).

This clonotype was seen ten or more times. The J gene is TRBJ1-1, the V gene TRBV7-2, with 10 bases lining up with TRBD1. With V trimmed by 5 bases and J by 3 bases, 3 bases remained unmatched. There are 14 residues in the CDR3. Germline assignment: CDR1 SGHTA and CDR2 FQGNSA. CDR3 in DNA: TGTGCCAGCAGCCTGGACAGGGGGGACACTGAAGCTTTCTTT. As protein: CASSLDRGDTEAFF. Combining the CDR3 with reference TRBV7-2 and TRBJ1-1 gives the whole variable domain GAGVSQSPSNKVTEKGKDVELRCDPISGHTALYWYRQSLGQGLEFLIYFQGNSAPDKSGLPSDRFSAERTGGSVSTLTIQRTQQEDSAVYLCASSLDRGDTEAFFGQGTRLTVV.

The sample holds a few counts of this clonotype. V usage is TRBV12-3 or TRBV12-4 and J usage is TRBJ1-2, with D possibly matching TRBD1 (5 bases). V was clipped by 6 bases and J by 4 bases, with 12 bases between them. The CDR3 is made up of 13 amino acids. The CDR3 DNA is TGTGCCAGCAGCCAGGGACGGTTCTATGGCTACACCTTC. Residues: CASSQGRFYGYTF.

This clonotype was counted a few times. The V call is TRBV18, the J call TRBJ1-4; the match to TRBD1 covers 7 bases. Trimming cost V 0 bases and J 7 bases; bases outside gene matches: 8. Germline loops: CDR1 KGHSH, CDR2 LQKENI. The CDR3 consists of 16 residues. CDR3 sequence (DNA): TGTGCCAGCTCACCACCGTCACAGGGGATTAGTGAAAAACTGTTTTTT. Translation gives CASSPPSQGISEKLFF.

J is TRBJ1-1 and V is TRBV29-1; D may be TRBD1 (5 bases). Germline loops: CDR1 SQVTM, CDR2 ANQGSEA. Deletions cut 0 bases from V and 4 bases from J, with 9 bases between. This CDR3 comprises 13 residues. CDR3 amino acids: CSVEDRGGTEAFF. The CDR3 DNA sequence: TGCAGCGTTGAAGATCGGGGGGGCACTGAAGCTTTCTTT.

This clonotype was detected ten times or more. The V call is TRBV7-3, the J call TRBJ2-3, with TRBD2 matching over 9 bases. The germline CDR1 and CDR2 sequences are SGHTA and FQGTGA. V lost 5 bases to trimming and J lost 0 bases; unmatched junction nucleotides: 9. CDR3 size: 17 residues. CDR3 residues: CASSGSSGSPSTDTQYF. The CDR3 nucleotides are TGTGCCAGCAGCGGTAGTAGCGGGAGCCCGAGCACAGATACGCAGTATTTT. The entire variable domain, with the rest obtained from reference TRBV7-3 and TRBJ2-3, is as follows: GAGVSQTPSNKVTEKGKYVELRCDPISGHTALYWYRQSLGQGPEFLIYFQGTGAADDSGLPNDRFFAVRPEGSVSTLKIQRTERGDSAVYLCASSGSSGSPSTDTQYFGPGTRLTVL.

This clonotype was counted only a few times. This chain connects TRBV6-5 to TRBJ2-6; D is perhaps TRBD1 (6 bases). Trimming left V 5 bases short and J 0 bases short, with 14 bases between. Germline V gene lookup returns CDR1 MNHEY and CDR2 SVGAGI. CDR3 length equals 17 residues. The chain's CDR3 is CASSMTGVFSGANVLTF. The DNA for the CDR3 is TGTGCCAGCAGTATGACAGGCGTATTCTCTGGGGCCAACGTCCTGACTTTC.

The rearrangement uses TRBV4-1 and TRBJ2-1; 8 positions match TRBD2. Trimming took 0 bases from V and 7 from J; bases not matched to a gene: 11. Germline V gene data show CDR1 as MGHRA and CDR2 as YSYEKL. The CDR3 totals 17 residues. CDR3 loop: CASSQETSGSFWNEQFF. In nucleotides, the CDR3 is TGCGCCAGCAGCCAAGAAACTAGCGGAAGCTTTTGGAATGAGCAGTTCTTC.

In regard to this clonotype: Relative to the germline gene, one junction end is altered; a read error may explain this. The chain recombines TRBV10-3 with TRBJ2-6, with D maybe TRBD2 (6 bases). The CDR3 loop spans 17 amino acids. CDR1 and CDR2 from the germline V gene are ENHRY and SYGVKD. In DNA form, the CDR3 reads TGTGCCATCAACCCGGGACTGACGTCCTCTGGGACCAACGTCCTGACTTTC. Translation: CAINPGLTSSGTNVLTF.

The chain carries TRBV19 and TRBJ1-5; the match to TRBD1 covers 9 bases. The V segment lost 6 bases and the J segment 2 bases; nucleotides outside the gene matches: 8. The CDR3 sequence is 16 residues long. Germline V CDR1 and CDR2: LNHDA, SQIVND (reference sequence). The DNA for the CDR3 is TGTGCCAGTAGCAGAACAGGGGGCGCGCGCAATCAGCCCCAGCATTTT. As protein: CASSRTGGARNQPQHF.

The chain's CDR3 is CSAKARGTSTDTQYF. The CDR3 nucleotides read TGCAGTGCGAAGGCTCGGGGGACAAGCACAGATACGCAGTATTTT. The chain recombines TRBV20-1 with TRBJ2-3; either TRBD1 or TRBD2 may supply D (6 bases each). Between the trimmed V and J ends, which lost 6 bases and 0 bases, there was a span of 16 bases. The CDR3 is 15 amino acids. The V gene's germline CDR1 is DFQATT and CDR2 SNEGSKA (reference sequence).

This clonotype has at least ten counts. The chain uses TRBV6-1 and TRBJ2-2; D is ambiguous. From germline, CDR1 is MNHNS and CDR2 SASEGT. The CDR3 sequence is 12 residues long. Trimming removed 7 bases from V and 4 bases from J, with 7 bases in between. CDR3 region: CASKYSTGELFF. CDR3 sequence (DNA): TGTGCCAGCAAATACAGCACCGGGGAGCTGTTTTTT.

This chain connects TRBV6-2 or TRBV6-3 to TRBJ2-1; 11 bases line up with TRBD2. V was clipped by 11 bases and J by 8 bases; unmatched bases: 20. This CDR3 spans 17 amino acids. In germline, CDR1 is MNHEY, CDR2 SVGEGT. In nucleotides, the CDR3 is TGTGCCTCTATGGGGACTAGCGGTCCCCTAGGGAGCGATGAGCAGTTCTTC. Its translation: CASMGTSGPLGSDEQFF.

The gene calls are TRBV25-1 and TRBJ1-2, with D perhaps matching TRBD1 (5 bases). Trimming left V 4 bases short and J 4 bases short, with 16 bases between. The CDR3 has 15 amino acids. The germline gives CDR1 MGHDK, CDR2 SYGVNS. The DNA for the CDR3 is TGTGCCAGCAGTGCCAGGTTTGAGGGACTCTATGGCTACACCTTC. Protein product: CASSARFEGLYGYTF.

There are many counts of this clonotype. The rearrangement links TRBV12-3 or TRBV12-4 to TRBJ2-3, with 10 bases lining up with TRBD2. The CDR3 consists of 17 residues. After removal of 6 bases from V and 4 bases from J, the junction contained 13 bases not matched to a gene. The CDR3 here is CASSTVLAGFSADTQYF. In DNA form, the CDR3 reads TGTGCCAGCAGCACTGTACTAGCGGGGTTCTCGGCAGATACGCAGTATTTT.

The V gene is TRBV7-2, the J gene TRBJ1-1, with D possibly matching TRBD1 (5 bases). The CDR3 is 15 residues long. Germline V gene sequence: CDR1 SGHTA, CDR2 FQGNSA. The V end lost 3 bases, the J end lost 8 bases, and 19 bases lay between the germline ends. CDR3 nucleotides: TGTGCCAGCAGCTTGGGACCCTCGCATACCTCAGAAGCTTTCTTT. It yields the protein CASSLGPSHTSEAFF. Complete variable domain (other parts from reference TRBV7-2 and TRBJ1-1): GAGVSQSPSNKVTEKGKDVELRCDPISGHTALYWYRQSLGQGLEFLIYFQGNSAPDKSGLPSDRFSAERTGGSVSTLTIQRTQQEDSAVYLCASSLGPSHTSEAFFGQGTRLTVV.

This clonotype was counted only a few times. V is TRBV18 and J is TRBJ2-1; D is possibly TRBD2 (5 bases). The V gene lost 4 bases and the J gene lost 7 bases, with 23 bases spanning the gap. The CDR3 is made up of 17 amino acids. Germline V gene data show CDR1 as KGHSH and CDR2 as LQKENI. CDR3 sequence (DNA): TGTGCCAGCTCACTGACTGGAGCGGCGGGTTTTTTTAATGAGCAGTTCTTC. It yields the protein CASSLTGAAGFFNEQFF.

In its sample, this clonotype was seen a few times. The CDR3, as DNA: TGTGCCAGTAGTATAGATGGACAAAACTATGGCTACACCTTC. Protein product: CASSIDGQNYGYTF. The J gene is TRBJ1-2, the V gene TRBV19; weak D call: TRBD1 (5 bases). Trimming stripped 0 bases from V and 2 bases from J, with 7 bases between. The CDR3 length is 14 residues. Germline CDR1 and CDR2: LNHDA and SQIVND (reference sequence).

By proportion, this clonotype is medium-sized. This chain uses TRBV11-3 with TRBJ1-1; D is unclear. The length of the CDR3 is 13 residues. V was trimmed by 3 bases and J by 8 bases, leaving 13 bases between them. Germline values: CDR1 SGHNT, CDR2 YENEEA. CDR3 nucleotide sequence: TGTGCCAGCAGCTTGTCGTCACATGCCGAAGCTTTCTTT. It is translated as CASSLSSHAEAFF.